Presented here are 7 T cell receptor beta chains from one specimen sequenced in a study of T cells expressing NK-cell markers. Each CDR3 protein gets one entry in TCRdb, which reprocessed the 5' RACE reads and gives no DNA. This table holds 350,000 to 400,000 distinct CDR3 sequences. Input material: blood T cells: a sorted CD56 or NKG2C T cell subset, CD4+ or CD8+ T cells, or bulk PBMC T cells (not recorded which). The receptors come from a woman in her fifties or sixties in good health.

The chain joins TRBV6-2 or TRBV6-3 to TRBJ2-2; TCRdb's D call of TRBD2 is untestable without DNA. The CDR3 runs to 15 residues. Germline V gene sequence: CDR1 MNHEY, CDR2 SVGEGT. The CDR3 spells CASRRSGPYTGELFF.

The gene calls are TRBV11-2 and TRBJ2-1; without DNA, the TCRdb call of TRBD2 cannot be checked. This CDR3 is built from 13 residues. CDR1 and CDR2 (germline): SGHAT, FQNNGV. CDR3 sequence: CASLETSNNEQFF.

This chain joins TRBV30 and TRBJ1-5. CDR3 length equals 15 residues. Germline assignment: CDR1 GTSNPN and CDR2 SVGIG (reference sequence). The CDR3 reads CAWSATGKNNQPQHF.

This sequence joins TRBV5-1 and TRBJ1-2. CDR3 size: 13 residues. In germline, CDR1 is SGHRS, CDR2 YFSETQ. The CDR3 region is CASSSGPLYGYTF.

The chain carries TRBV24-1 and TRBJ1-5; TCRdb's assignment of TRBD1 cannot be checked, as there is no DNA. CDR1 KGHDR and CDR2 SFDVKD come from the germline V gene. This CDR3 region has 16 residues. This chain's CDR3 is CATSETTGDQVQPQHF.

V gene TRBV29-1 combines with J gene TRBJ1-1. The V gene's germline CDR1 is SQVTM and CDR2 ANQGSEA. The CDR3 loop spans 13 amino acids. The CDR3: CSVDFGDSTEAFF.

The chain is built from TRBV15 and TRBJ2-2; the TCRdb call, TRBD2, lacks DNA for checking. CDR1 and CDR2 (germline): LNHNV, YYDKDF (reference sequence). There are 15 residues in the CDR3. CDR3 residues: CATSRVPSFSGELFF.